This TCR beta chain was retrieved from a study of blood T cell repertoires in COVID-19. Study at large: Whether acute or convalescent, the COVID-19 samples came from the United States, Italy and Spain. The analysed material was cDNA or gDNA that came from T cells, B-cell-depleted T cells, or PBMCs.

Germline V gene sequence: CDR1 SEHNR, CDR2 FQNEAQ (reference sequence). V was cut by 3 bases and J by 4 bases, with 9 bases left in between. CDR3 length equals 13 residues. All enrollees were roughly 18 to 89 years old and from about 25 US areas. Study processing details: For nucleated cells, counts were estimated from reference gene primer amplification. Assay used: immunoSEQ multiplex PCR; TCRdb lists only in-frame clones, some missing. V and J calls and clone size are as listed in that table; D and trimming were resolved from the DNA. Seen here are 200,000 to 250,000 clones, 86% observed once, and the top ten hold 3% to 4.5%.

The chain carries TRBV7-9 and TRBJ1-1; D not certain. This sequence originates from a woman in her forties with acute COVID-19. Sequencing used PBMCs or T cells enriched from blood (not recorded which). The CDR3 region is CASSFGSVTEAFF. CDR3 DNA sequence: TGTGCCAGCAGCTTCGGGTCAGTCACTGAAGCTTTCTTT.